The 30 T cell receptor beta chains below come from one sample, sequenced in a study of long-term antiretroviral therapy in people with HIV. They ran version v3.0 of the immunoSEQ assay at survey level. Repertoires were generated with immunoSEQ multiplex PCR, while TCRdb's copy carries only in-frame clones and drops some. The table shows some 12,000 clones, with roughly 80% occurring only once. The sequences come from unsorted PBMCs, collected 8 to 8.5 years after starting antiretroviral therapy. The receptors here all came from a man aged 45 to 65 with HIV.

This sequence joins TRBV19 and TRBJ2-6, with TRBD1 matching over 9 bases. Germline-derived CDR1 and CDR2 are LNHDA and SQIVND (reference sequence). Trimming took 2 bases from V and 4 from J; bases not matched to a gene: 6. The CDR3 has 17 amino acids. The CDR3 sequence is CASSIRGQGVGANVLTF. Here the CDR3 DNA reads TGTGCCAGTAGTATAAGGGGACAGGGTGTAGGGGCCAACGTCCTGACTTTC.

The chain carries TRBV5-1 and TRBJ2-1; D gene ambiguous. This CDR3 spans 12 amino acids. Trimming took 1 base from V and 6 from J, leaving 5 bases between them. Germline V gene lookup returns CDR1 SGHRS and CDR2 YFSETQ. CDR3 region: CASSLFINEQFF. The CDR3 bases are TGCGCCAGCAGCTTGTTCATCAATGAGCAGTTCTTC.

A single count supports this clone. This sequence joins TRBV5-6 and TRBJ2-1; TRBD2 might be the D (7 bases). This CDR3 comprises 13 residues. Deletions cut 0 bases from V and 9 bases from J, with 10 bases between. Germline CDR1 is SGHDT and CDR2 is YYEEEE. The CDR3 DNA reads as TGTGCCAGCAGCTTGGTGGGGGGGCCTGAGCAGTTCTTC. Its protein is CASSLVGGPEQFF.

The rearrangement joins TRBV7-9 to TRBJ2-7; TRBD1 or TRBD2 may be the D gene (6 bases each). V gave up 2 bases and J gave up 5 bases, with 13 bases separating them. This CDR3 contains 14 residues. CDR1 and CDR2 from the germline V gene are SEHNR and FQNEAQ (reference sequence). The CDR3: CASSLTGGPHEQYF. CDR3 sequence (DNA): TGTGCCAGCAGCTTAACCGGGGGCCCCCACGAGCAGTACTTC.

This clone showed up just once. The chain carries TRBV30 and TRBJ1-1, with D possibly TRBD1 on 5 matching bases. Germline values: CDR1 GTSNPN, CDR2 SVGIG (reference sequence). The CDR3 loop spans 13 amino acids. The V and J ends lost 0 bases and 0 bases respectively, with 5 bases between them. The CDR3 loop reads CAWSVGLNTEAFF. The CDR3 DNA reads as TGTGCCTGGAGTGTGGGGCTGAACACTGAAGCTTTCTTT.

V and J are TRBV27 and TRBJ1-4, with 8 bases identical to TRBD1. Germline CDR1 is MNHEY and CDR2 is SMNVEV (reference sequence). This CDR3 is built from 15 residues. V lost 5 bases, J lost 4 bases, and 6 bases stayed unmatched. The CDR3 nucleotides read TGTGCCAGCAGTCAGCAGGGGGCGCTTAATGAAAAACTGTTTTTT. It specifies CASSQQGALNEKLFF.

This chain links TRBV27 with TRBJ2-4, with D perhaps matching TRBD1 (6 bases). V was pared by 5 bases and J by 2 bases, with 13 bases between. The CDR3 is 15 residues long. The germline V gene has CDR1 MNHEY and CDR2 SMNVEV (reference sequence). As DNA, the CDR3 is TGTGCCAGCAGTCCTCAGGGGAGTACCAAAAACATTCAGTACTTC. Translation: CASSPQGSTKNIQYF.

This rearrangement joins TRBV5-1 to TRBJ2-7; the D is unclear. V lost 0 bases and J 4 bases, leaving 17 bases between the germline ends. The length of the CDR3 is 16 residues. The germline CDR1 and CDR2 sequences are SGHRS and YFSETQ. Written as DNA, the CDR3 is TGCGCCAGCAGCTTGGGGTCCGGACCCGAAAGGTACGAGCAGTACTTC. It translates to CASSLGSGPERYEQYF.

The gene calls are TRBV4-1 and TRBJ2-3, with D possibly being TRBD1 (6 bases). The CDR3 is 14 residues long. The germline V gene encodes CDR1 MGHRA and CDR2 YSYEKL. V lost 4 bases to trimming and J lost 2 bases, with 10 bases between them. The CDR3 DNA is TGCGCCAGCAGCCGGGACAAGCTCACAGATACGCAGTATTTT. This gives the protein CASSRDKLTDTQYF.

This rearrangement joins TRBV29-1 to TRBJ2-2; either TRBD1 or TRBD2 may fit D (5 bases each). V lost 6 bases and J 5 bases, leaving 13 bases between the germline ends. The germline gives CDR1 SQVTM, CDR2 ANQGSEA. The CDR3 is made up of 13 amino acids. The CDR3 DNA reads as TGCAGCGTGCCGGGGACGGGGACCGGGGAGCTGTTTTTT. Its translation is CSVPGTGTGELFF.

The chain employs TRBV12-1 and TRBJ2-1; the table assigns TRBD1, which was not confirmed against the DNA. TRBV12-1 is deemed a pseudogene. The CDR3 runs 15 residues. The CDR3 DNA reads TGTGCCAGCAGCCTCCGGACAGGGGGTTACAATGAGCAGTTCTTC. It codes for CASSLRTGGYNEQFF.

The J gene is TRBJ1-4, the V gene TRBV2, with D possibly TRBD1 on 6 matching bases. Trimming removed 3 bases from V and 8 bases from J, with 13 bases in between. The CDR3 spans 14 residues. Germline CDR1 is SNHLY and CDR2 is FYNNEI. CDR3 bases: TGTGCCAGCAGTGACCGAGGGGGGGACGAAAAACTGTTTTTT. Translated: CASSDRGGDEKLFF.

The J gene is TRBJ2-5, the V gene TRBV9; D uncertain. CDR3 length equals 16 residues. V was trimmed by 0 bases and J by 2 bases, leaving 14 bases between them. Germline CDR1 is SGDLS and CDR2 is YYNGEE. The CDR3 region is CASSVGTLVGQETQYF. CDR3 bases: TGTGCCAGCAGCGTAGGGACGCTGGTTGGGCAAGAGACCCAGTACTTC.

This clone was seen a few times. The chain has TRBV4-2 and TRBJ2-5; the match to TRBD2 covers 12 bases. In germline, CDR1 is LGHNA, CDR2 YNFKEQ. The CDR3 totals 17 residues. With 1 base clipped from V and 5 bases from J, the junction kept 8 bases outside the gene matches. CDR3 protein: CASSQGDTTSGSETQYF. The CDR3 DNA is TGTGCCAGCAGCCAAGGAGATACGACTAGCGGGAGTGAGACCCAGTACTTC.

Details on this clone: Additional DNA sequences in this sample encode the identical CDR3. V usage is TRBV6-4 and J usage is TRBJ2-1; no reliable D call. CDR3 length: 13 amino acids. CDR1 MRHNA and CDR2 SNTAGT come from the germline V gene. The V and J ends lost 3 bases and 2 bases respectively, with 5 bases between them. CDR3: CASSELPYNEQFF. The DNA for the CDR3 is TGTGCCAGCAGTGAGCTTCCCTACAATGAGCAGTTCTTC.

CDR3 DNA: TGTGCCAGCGCCGTAGAGTGGGTCACAGATACGCAGTATTTT. Translation: CASAVEWVTDTQYF. The rearrangement joins TRBV27 to TRBJ2-3; no clear D gene. Trimming took off 8 bases at V and 2 bases at J, with 14 bases between the two ends. The CDR3 consists of 14 residues. CDR1 and CDR2 (germline): MNHEY, SMNVEV (reference sequence).

The count of this clone is one. V usage is TRBV30 and J usage is TRBJ2-5, with 12 bases aligning to TRBD1. The J call is in doubt because the DNA end fits TRBJ2-7 better. Per germline, CDR1 GTSNPN and CDR2 SVGIG (reference sequence). The CDR3 loop spans 14 amino acids. As DNA, the CDR3 is TGTGCCTGGAGTCCAGGGACAGGGGGCGGCGAGCAGTACTTC. Its protein is CAWSPGTGGGEQYF.

This chain links TRBV5-6 with TRBJ1-1; D not certain. Between the trimmed V and J ends, which lost 0 bases and 6 bases, there was a span of 9 bases. CDR1 and CDR2 (germline): SGHDT, YYEEEE. CDR3 length equals 13 residues. Here the CDR3 reads CASSLENKPEAFF. In nucleotides, the CDR3 is TGTGCCAGCAGCTTGGAAAATAAACCTGAAGCTTTCTTT.

V gene TRBV21-1 combines with J gene TRBJ1-5. TRBV21-1 represents a pseudogene. CDR3 length: 18 residues. CDR3 loop: CASSTHVRQPYSNQPQHF. The CDR3 DNA reads as TGTGCCAGCAGCACCCATGTTCGCCAGCCGTATAGCAATCAGCCCCAGCATTTT.

The CDR3 here is CASSEGHQSSYNSPLHF. The CDR3 DNA is TGTGCCAGCAGTGAGGGGCACCAGAGCTCCTATAATTCACCCCTCCACTTT. The gene calls are TRBV2 and TRBJ1-6, with a tentative D call TRBD1 (5 bases). Trimming left V 3 bases short and J 0 bases short, with 12 bases between. The CDR3 is made up of 17 amino acids. Germline lookup yields CDR1 SNHLY and CDR2 FYNNEI.

This rearrangement joins TRBV9 to TRBJ2-1; D possibly corresponds to TRBD1 (7 bases). This CDR3 spans 15 amino acids. The ends were cut back, 0 bases at V and 6 bases at J, with 13 bases in the middle. Germline V CDR1 and CDR2: SGDLS, YYNGEE. CDR3 in amino acids: CASSVGGGGINEQFF. The CDR3 bases are TGTGCCAGCAGCGTAGGAGGGGGCGGGATCAATGAGCAGTTCTTC.

The rearrangement uses TRBV7-8 and TRBJ1-1; tentative D call: TRBD1 (5 bases). The CDR3 loop spans 15 amino acids. V shed 5 bases and J shed 2 bases, with 15 bases lying between them. Germline V gene lookup returns CDR1 SGHVS and CDR2 FQNEAQ. DNA of the CDR3: TGTGCCAGCAGCCTTCCTGGTCAGGGAAACACTGAAGCTTTCTTT. Protein sequence: CASSLPGQGNTEAFF. Supplemented by reference TRBV7-8 and TRBJ1-1, the full variable domain reads GAGVSQSPRYKVAKRGQDVALRCDPISGHVSLFWYQQALGQGPEFLTYFQNEAQLDKSGLPSDRFFAERPEGSVSTLKIQRTQQEDSAVYLCASSLPGQGNTEAFFGQGTRLTVV.

This clone has a handful of counts. This sequence joins TRBV10-3 and TRBJ2-1; a possible D gene is TRBD1 (6 bases). CDR1 and CDR2 from the germline V gene are ENHRY and SYGVKD. This CDR3 is 11 amino acids long. V was pared by 8 bases and J by 12 bases, with 14 bases between. Here the CDR3 DNA reads TGTGCCATCGGGGGCAATGAAGGGCAGTTCTTC. It yields the protein CAIGGNEGQFF.

This chain joins TRBV2 and TRBJ2-7; 10 bases match TRBD1. The CDR3 length is 16 residues. With V trimmed by 0 bases and J by 5 bases, 7 bases remained unmatched. The germline V gene has CDR1 SNHLY and CDR2 FYNNEI. The CDR3 loop reads CASSEARQGALDEQYF. Here the CDR3 DNA reads TGTGCCAGCAGTGAAGCTAGACAGGGGGCATTGGACGAGCAGTACTTC.

The CDR3 region is CASSLRYEQYF. DNA for the CDR3: TGTGCCAGCAGCTTGCGCTACGAGCAGTACTTC. The rearrangement uses TRBV5-6 and TRBJ2-7; D remains ambiguous. This CDR3 is built from 11 residues. Germline-derived CDR1 and CDR2 are SGHDT and YYEEEE. V was pared by 1 base and J by 3 bases, with 2 bases between.

This clone has just a few counts. CDR3 amino acids: CASSHGPGTVEMDTEAFF. The CDR3 DNA is TGCGCCAGCAGCCATGGGCCCGGGACGGTTGAAATGGACACTGAAGCTTTCTTT. The V gene is TRBV4-1, the J gene TRBJ1-1, with D maybe TRBD1 (5 bases). The CDR3 sequence is 18 residues long. V was cut by 3 bases and J by 3 bases, with 23 bases left in between. Germline assignment: CDR1 MGHRA and CDR2 YSYEKL.

This clone was detected only once. This chain uses TRBV6-5 with TRBJ2-1; a possible D gene is TRBD1 (5 bases). From germline, CDR1 is MNHEY and CDR2 SVGAGI. Trimming shortened V by 0 bases and J by 5 bases, and 11 bases separated the two germline ends. The CDR3 loop spans 15 amino acids. The CDR3 DNA follows: TGTGCCAGCAGTTACTCTGAAACAGGAGACAATGAGCAGTTCTTC. Encoded protein: CASSYSETGDNEQFF.

This chain uses TRBV7-9 with TRBJ2-3, with unresolved D. Trimming left V 6 bases short and J 3 bases short, with 7 bases between. Germline loops: CDR1 SEHNR, CDR2 FQNEAQ (reference sequence). CDR3 size: 12 residues. In DNA form, the CDR3 reads TGTGCCAGCAGTCCTACAACAGATACGCAGTATTTT. This encodes CASSPTTDTQYF.

The V and J genes are TRBV7-9 and TRBJ2-5; 12 nucleotides match TRBD2. The germline CDR1 and CDR2 sequences are SEHNR and FQNEAQ (reference sequence). V dropped 8 bases and J dropped 2; count of bases not matched to a gene: 9. The length of the CDR3 is 16 residues. DNA of the CDR3: TGTGCCAGCTCGGAAGGACTAGCGGGGTATCAAGAGACCCAGTACTTC. Amino acids: CASSEGLAGYQETQYF. The complete variable domain, with remaining parts taken from reference TRBV7-9 and TRBJ2-5, reads DTGVSQNPRHKITKRGQNVTFRCDPISEHNRLYWYRQTLGQGPEFLTYFQNEAQLEKSRLLSDRFSAERPKGSFSTLEIQRTEQGDSAMYLCASSEGLAGYQETQYFGPGTRLLVL.

The rearrangement joins TRBV5-8 to TRBJ1-5, with a possible D match to TRBD1 (5 bases). CDR3 length: 14 amino acids. The germline CDR1 and CDR2 sequences are SGHTS and YDEGEE. V was shortened by 4 bases and J by 7 bases, with 15 bases between the two germline ends. The CDR3 DNA is TGTGCCAGCAGCCCTGGGACGGCGGGACAGCCCCAGCATTTT. Translating it yields CASSPGTAGQPQHF.